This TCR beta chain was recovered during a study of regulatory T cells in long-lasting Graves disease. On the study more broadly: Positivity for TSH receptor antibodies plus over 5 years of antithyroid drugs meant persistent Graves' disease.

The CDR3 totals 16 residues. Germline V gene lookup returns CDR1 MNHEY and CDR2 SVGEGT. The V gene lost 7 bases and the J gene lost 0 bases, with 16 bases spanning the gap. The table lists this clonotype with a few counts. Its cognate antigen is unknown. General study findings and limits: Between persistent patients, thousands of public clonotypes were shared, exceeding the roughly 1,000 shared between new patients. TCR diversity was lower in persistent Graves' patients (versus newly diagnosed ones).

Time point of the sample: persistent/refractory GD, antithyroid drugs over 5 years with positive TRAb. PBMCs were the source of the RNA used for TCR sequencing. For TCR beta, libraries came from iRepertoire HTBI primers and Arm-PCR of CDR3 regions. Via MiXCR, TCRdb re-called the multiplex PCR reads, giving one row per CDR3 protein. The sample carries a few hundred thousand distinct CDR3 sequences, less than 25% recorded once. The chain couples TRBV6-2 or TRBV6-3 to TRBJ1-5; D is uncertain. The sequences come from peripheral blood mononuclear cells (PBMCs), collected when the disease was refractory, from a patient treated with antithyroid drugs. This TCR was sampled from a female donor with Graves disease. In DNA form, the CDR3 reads TGTGCCAGCACCCAACCGTCTCTATATAGCAATCAGCCCCAGCATTTT. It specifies CASTQPSLYSNQPQHF.